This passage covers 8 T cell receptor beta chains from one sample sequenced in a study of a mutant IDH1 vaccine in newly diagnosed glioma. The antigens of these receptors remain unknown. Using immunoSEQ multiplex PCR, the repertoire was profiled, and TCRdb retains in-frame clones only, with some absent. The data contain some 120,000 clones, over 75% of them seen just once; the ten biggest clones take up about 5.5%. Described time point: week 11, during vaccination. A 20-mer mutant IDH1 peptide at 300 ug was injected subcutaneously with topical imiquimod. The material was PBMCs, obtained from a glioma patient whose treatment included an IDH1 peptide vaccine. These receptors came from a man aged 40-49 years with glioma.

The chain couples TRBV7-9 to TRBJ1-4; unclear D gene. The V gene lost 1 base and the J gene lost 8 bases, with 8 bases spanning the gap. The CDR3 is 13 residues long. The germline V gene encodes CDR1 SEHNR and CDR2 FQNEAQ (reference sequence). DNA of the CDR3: TGTGCCAGCAGCTTAGATAACTCCGAAAAACTGTTTTTT. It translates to CASSLDNSEKLFF.

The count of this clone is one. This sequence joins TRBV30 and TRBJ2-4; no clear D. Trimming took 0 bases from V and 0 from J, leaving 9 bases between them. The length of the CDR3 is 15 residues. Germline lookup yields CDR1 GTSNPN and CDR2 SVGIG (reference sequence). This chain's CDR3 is CAWSVPAEAKNIQYF. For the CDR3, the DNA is TGTGCCTGGAGTGTGCCCGCCGAAGCCAAAAACATTCAGTACTTC.

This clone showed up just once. The DNA for the CDR3 is TGTGCCAGCAGCTTAGCGGGGCCAGCCCAAGAGACCCAGTACTTC. Encoded protein: CASSLAGPAQETQYF. The V call is TRBV7-9, the J call TRBJ2-5; a possible D gene is TRBD1 (5 bases). This CDR3 has 15 residues. Trimming cost V 0 bases and J 1 base, with 9 bases left between them. Germline V CDR1 and CDR2: SEHNR, FQNEAQ (reference sequence).

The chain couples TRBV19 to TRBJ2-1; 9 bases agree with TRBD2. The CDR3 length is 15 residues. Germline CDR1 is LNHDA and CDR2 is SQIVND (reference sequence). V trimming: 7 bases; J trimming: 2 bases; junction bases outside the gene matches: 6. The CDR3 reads CASKAGGPTYNEQFF. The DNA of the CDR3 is TGTGCCAGTAAAGCGGGAGGCCCCACCTACAATGAGCAGTTCTTC.

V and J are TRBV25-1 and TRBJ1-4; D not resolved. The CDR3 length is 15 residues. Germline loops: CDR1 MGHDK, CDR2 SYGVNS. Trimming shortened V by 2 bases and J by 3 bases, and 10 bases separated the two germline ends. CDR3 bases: TGTGCCAGCAGTGAACATGGTGGGGCTAATGAAAAACTGTTTTTT. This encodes CASSEHGGANEKLFF.

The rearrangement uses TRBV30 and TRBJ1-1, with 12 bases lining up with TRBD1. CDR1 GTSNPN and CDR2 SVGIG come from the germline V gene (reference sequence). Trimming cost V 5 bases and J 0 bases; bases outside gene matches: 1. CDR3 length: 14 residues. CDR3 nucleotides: TGTGCCTGGGGGACAGGGGGCGTGAACACTGAAGCTTTCTTT. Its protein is CAWGTGGVNTEAFF.

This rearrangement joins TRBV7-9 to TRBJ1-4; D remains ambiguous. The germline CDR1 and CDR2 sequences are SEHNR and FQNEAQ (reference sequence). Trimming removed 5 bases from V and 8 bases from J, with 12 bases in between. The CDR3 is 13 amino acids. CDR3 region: CASSEMIGEKLFF. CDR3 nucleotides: TGTGCCAGCAGCGAAATGATAGGGGAAAAACTGTTTTTT.

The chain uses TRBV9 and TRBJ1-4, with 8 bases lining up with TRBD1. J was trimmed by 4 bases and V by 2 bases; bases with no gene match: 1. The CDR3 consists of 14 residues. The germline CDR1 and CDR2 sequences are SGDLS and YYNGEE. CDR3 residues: CASSVGTGNEKLFF. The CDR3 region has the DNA TGTGCCAGCAGCGTGGGGACAGGTAATGAAAAACTGTTTTTT.